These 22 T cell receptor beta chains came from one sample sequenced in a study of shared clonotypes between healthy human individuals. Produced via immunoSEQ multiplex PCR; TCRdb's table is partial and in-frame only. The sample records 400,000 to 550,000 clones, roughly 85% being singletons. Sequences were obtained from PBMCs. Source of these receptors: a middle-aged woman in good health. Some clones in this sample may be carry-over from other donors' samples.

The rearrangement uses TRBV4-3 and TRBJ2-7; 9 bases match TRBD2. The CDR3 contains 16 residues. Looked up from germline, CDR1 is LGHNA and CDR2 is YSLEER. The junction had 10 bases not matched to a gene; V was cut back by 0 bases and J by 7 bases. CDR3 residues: CASSQDKGGRVYEQYF. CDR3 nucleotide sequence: TGCGCCAGCAGCCAAGATAAAGGCGGGAGGGTTTATGAGCAGTACTTC.

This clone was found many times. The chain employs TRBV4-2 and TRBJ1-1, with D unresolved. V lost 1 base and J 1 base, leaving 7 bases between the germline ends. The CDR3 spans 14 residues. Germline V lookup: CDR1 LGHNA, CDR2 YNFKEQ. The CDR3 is CASSQVGSNTEAFF. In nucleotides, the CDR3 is TGTGCCAGCAGCCAAGTGGGCTCGAACACTGAAGCTTTCTTT.

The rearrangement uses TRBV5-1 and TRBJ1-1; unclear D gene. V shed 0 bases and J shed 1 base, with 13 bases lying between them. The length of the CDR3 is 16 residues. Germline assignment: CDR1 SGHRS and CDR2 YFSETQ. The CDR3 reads CASSLALGVGNTEAFF. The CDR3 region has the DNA TGCGCCAGCAGCTTGGCCCTCGGGGTCGGGAACACTGAAGCTTTCTTT.

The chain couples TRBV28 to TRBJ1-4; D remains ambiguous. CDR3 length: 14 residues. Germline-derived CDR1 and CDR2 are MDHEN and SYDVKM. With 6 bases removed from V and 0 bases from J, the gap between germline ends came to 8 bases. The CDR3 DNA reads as TGTGCCAGCAGCCCAAGGGCAACTAATGAAAAACTGTTTTTT. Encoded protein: CASSPRATNEKLFF.

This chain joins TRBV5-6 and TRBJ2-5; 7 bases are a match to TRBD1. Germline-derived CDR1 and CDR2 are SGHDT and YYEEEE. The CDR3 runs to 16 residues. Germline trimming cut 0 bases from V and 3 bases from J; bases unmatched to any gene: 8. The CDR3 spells CASSLAFRGLEETQYF. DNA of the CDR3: TGTGCCAGCAGCTTGGCCTTCAGGGGGTTGGAAGAGACCCAGTACTTC.

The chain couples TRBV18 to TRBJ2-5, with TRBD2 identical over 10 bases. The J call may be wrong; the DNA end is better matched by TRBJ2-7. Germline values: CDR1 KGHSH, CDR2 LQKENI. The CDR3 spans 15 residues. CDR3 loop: CASSPPTSGTYEQYF. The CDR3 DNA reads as TGTGCCAGCTCACCACCTACTAGCGGGACCTACGAGCAGTACTTC.

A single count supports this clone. The CDR3 region is CASTILGRGGTDTQYF. The CDR3 DNA reads TGTGCCAGCACCATACTAGGTAGGGGCGGCACAGATACGCAGTATTTT. This chain uses TRBV6-4 with TRBJ2-3; D might be TRBD1 or TRBD2, each matching 5 bases. The germline gives CDR1 MRHNA, CDR2 SNTAGT. This CDR3 has 16 amino acids. Trimming shortened V by 7 bases and J by 1 base, and 18 bases separated the two germline ends.

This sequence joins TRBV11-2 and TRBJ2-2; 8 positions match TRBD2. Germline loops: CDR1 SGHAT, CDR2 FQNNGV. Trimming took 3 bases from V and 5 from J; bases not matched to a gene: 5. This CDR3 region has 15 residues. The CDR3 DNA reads TGTGCCAGCAGCTTCCGGGGGGGTGTAACCGGGGAGCTGTTTTTT. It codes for CASSFRGGVTGELFF.

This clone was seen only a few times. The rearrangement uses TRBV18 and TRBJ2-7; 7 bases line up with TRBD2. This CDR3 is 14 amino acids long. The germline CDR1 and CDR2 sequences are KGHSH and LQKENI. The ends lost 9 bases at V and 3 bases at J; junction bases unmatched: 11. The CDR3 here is CASSLPGRFYEQYF. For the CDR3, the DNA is TGTGCCAGTTCATTGCCCGGGAGGTTCTACGAGCAGTACTTC. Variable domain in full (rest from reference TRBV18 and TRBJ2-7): NAGVMQNPRHLVRRRGQEARLRCSPMKGHSHVYWYRQLPEEGLKFMVYLQKENIIDESGMPKERFSAEFPKEGPSILRIQQVVRGDSAAYFCASSLPGRFYEQYFGPGTRLTVT.

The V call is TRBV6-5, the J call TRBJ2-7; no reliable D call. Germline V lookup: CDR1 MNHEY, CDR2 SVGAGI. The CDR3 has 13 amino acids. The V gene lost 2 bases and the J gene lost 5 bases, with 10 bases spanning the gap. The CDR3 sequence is CASSYIGLDEQYF. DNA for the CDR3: TGTGCCAGCAGTTACATAGGTCTGGACGAGCAGTACTTC.

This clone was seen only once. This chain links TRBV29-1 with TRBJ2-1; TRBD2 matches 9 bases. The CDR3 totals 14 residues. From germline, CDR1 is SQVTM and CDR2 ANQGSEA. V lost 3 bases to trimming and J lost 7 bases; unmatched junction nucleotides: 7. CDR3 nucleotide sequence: TGCAGCGTTGATTCTAGCGGGGCCAATAATGAGCAGTTCTTC. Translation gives CSVDSSGANNEQFF.

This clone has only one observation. The CDR3 region is CASSRGRSVQYF. The CDR3 coding sequence is TGCGCCAGCAGCAGGGGGCGGTCGGTGCAGTACTTC. V gene TRBV5-1 combines with J gene TRBJ2-7; TRBD1 agrees at 7 bases. Germline trimming cut 4 bases from V and 9 bases from J; bases unmatched to any gene: 7. From germline, CDR1 is SGHRS and CDR2 YFSETQ. There are 12 residues in the CDR3.

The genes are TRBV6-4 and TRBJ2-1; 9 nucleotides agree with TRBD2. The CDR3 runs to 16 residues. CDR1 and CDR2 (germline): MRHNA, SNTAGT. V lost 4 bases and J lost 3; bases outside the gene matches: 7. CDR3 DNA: TGTGCCAGCAGTGTCTTAGCGGGAGCAGTCTACAATGAGCAGTTCTTC. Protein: CASSVLAGAVYNEQFF.

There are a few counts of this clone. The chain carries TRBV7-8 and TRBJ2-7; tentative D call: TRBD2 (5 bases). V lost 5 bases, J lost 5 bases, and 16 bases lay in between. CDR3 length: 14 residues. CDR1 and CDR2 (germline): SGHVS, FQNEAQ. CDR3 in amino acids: CASSPRRDLNEQYF. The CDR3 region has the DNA TGTGCCAGCAGCCCACGCCGGGATCTGAACGAGCAGTACTTC. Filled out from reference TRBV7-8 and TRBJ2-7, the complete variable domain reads GAGVSQSPRYKVAKRGQDVALRCDPISGHVSLFWYQQALGQGPEFLTYFQNEAQLDKSGLPSDRFFAERPEGSVSTLKIQRTQQEDSAVYLCASSPRRDLNEQYFGPGTRLTVT.

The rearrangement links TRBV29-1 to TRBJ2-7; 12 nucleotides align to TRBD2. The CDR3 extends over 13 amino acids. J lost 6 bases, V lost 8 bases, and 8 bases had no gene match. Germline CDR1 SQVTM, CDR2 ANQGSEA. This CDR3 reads CSSTLAGGGEQYF. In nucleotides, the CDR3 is TGCAGCTCCACTCTAGCGGGAGGGGGCGAGCAGTACTTC.

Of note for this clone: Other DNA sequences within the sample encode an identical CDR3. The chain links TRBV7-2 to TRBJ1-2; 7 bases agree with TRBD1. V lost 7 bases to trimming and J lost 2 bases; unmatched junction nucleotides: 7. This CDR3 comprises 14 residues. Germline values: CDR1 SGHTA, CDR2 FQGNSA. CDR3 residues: CASNTPTGNYGYTF. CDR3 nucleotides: TGTGCCAGCAACACCCCGACAGGGAACTATGGCTACACCTTC.

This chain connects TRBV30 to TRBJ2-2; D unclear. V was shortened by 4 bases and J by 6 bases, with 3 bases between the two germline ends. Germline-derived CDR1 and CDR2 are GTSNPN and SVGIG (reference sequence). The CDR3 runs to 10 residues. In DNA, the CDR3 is TGTGCCTGGAAGGCCGGGGAGCTGTTTTTT. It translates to CAWKAGELFF.

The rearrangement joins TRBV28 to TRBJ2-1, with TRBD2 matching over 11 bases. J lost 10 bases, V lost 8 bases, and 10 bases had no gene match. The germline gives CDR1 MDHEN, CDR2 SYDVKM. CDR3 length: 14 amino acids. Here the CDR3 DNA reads TGTGCCAGCCATATAGCGGGAGGGGTACGGGAGCAGTTCTTC. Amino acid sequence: CASHIAGGVREQFF.

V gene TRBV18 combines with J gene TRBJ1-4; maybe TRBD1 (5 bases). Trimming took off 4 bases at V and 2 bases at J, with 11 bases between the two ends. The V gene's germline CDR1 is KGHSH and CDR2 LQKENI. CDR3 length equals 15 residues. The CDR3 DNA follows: TGTGCCAGCTCACTCACCCAGGGTACTAATGAAAAACTGTTTTTT. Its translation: CASSLTQGTNEKLFF.

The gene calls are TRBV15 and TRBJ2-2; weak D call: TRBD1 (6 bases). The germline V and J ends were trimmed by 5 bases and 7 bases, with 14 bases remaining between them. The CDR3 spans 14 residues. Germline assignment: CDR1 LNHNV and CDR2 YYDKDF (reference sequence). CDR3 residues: CATSPSTGRGELFF. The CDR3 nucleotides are TGTGCCACCAGCCCCTCCACAGGGCGCGGGGAGCTGTTTTTT.

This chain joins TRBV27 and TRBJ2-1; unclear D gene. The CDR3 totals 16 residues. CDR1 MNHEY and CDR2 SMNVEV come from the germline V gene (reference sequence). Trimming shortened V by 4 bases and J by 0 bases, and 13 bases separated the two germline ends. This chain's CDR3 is CASSSPYQSSYNEQFF. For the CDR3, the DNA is TGTGCCAGCAGTTCCCCCTATCAGAGCTCCTACAATGAGCAGTTCTTC.

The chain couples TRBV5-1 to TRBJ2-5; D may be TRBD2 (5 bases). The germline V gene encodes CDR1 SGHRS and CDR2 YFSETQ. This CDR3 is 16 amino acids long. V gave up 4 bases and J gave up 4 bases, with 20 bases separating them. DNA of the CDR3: TGCGCCAGCAGCCGGACTGGGCGGCCGGCCTTAGAGACCCAGTACTTC. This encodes CASSRTGRPALETQYF.